Following are 22 T cell receptor beta chains from one sample sequenced in a study of blood T cell repertoires in COVID-19 (dated by TCRdb to 2019 to 2021). Libraries were built with the immunoSEQ multiplex PCR assay. What TCRdb holds here is the immuneACCESS table cut down to in-frame rearrangements. Part of the clones is not present; checked against another copy, under half of the missing clones reflect an unresolved V gene, and the others are unexplained. This sample is represented by 300,000 to 350,000 clones; around 91% of them were singletons. In total, the top ten clones hold under 1.1% of the sample. The source material was peripheral blood. These receptors all come from a woman aged 40 to 50 with COVID-19, enrolled during active disease.

The V call is TRBV10-3, the J call TRBJ2-1; D is undetermined. This CDR3 has 13 amino acids. CDR1 is ENHRY, CDR2 SYGVKD, per germline. V lost 10 bases and J lost 6, with 16 bases in between. CDR3: CATWAESFNEQFF. CDR3 sequence (DNA): TGTGCCACTTGGGCAGAGAGTTTCAATGAGCAGTTCTTC.

V is TRBV4-3 and J is TRBJ1-2; TRBD1 matches 7 bases. V was pared by 2 bases and J by 7 bases, with 13 bases of the junction left unmatched. CDR1 is LGHNA, CDR2 YSLEER, per germline. CDR3 length equals 16 residues. The CDR3 bases are TGCGCCAGCAGCCAACTGGGACAGCGCCCTATTGGTGGCTACACCTTC. Translated, it gives CASSQLGQRPIGGYTF.

The chain links TRBV11-3 to TRBJ2-1; a weak D match, TRBD2 (6 bases). Trimming shortened V by 6 bases and J by 0 bases, and 15 bases separated the two germline ends. Germline V gives CDR1 SGHNT, CDR2 YENEEA. The CDR3 extends over 16 amino acids. In DNA, the CDR3 is TGTGCCAGCAGTCCACCCGGGGGAAGCTCCTACAATGAGCAGTTCTTC. Amino acid sequence: CASSPPGGSSYNEQFF.

The chain employs TRBV5-6 and TRBJ2-1; D is perhaps TRBD1 (6 bases). The V and J ends lost 2 bases and 13 bases respectively, with 16 bases between them. Germline lookup yields CDR1 SGHDT and CDR2 YYEEEE. There are 13 residues in the CDR3. The CDR3 region is CASSFLTGRPQFF. As DNA, the CDR3 is TGTGCCAGCAGCTTTTTAACAGGGCGACCCCAGTTCTTC.

The V gene is TRBV10-3, the J gene TRBJ1-5; a possible D gene is TRBD1 (5 bases). Germline assignment: CDR1 ENHRY and CDR2 SYGVKD. V lost 1 base, J lost 3 bases, and 16 bases lay in between. CDR3 size: 17 residues. CDR3 sequence: CAISEYPFTGDNQPQHF. CDR3 sequence (DNA): TGTGCCATCAGTGAGTATCCCTTTACAGGCGACAATCAGCCCCAGCATTTT.

The chain combines TRBV6-4 with TRBJ1-1; D possibly corresponds to TRBD1 (5 bases). The CDR3 runs to 13 residues. V lost 5 bases to trimming and J lost 1 base, with 8 bases between them. Germline values: CDR1 MRHNA, CDR2 SNTAGT. CDR3 sequence: CASSSDRNTEAFF. DNA of the CDR3: TGTGCCAGCAGTTCAGACAGGAACACTGAAGCTTTCTTT.

The rearrangement uses TRBV3-1 (or the pseudogene TRBV3-2) and TRBJ2-4, with D uncertain. V lost 1 base, J lost 0 bases, and 10 bases lay in between. This CDR3 contains 16 residues. The germline V gene has CDR1 LGHDT and CDR2 YNNKEL (reference sequence). The CDR3 DNA sequence: TGTGCCAGCAGCCAAGTTACAGTCCTAGCCAAAAACATTCAGTACTTC. The encoded protein is CASSQVTVLAKNIQYF.

V and J are TRBV7-2 and TRBJ2-7, with TRBD1 matching 8 bases. V lost 5 bases, J lost 6 bases, and 3 bases stayed unmatched. This CDR3 is built from 12 residues. In germline, CDR1 is SGHTA, CDR2 FQGNSA. In DNA form, the CDR3 reads TGTGCCAGCAGCGTCGACAGGGGCGAGCAGTACTTC. Protein sequence: CASSVDRGEQYF.

The chain combines TRBV5-5 with TRBJ2-5; the D gene is possibly TRBD2 (6 bases). Germline lookup yields CDR1 SGHKS and CDR2 YYEKEE (reference sequence). The CDR3 runs 19 residues. Trimming took off 2 bases at V and 5 bases at J, with 28 bases between the two ends. CDR3 protein: CASSFRDGWSEGPGETQYF. The CDR3 region has the DNA TGTGCCAGCAGCTTTCGGGACGGGTGGTCGGAGGGTCCGGGGGAGACCCAGTACTTC. The full variable domain, completed using reference TRBV5-5 and TRBJ2-5, is DAGVTQSPTHLIKTRGQQVTLRCSPISGHKSVSWYQQVLGQGPQFIFQYYEKEERGRGNFPDRFSARQFPNYSSELNVNALLLGDSALYLCASSFRDGWSEGPGETQYFGPGTRLLVL.

The chain joins TRBV10-3 to TRBJ2-5, with D possibly being TRBD2 (5 bases). V lost 4 bases and J 0 bases, leaving 18 bases between the germline ends. Germline lookup yields CDR1 ENHRY and CDR2 SYGVKD. CDR3 size: 17 residues. The CDR3 sequence is CAISAARSGRYQETQYF. CDR3 DNA sequence: TGTGCCATCAGTGCCGCCAGGAGCGGACGTTACCAAGAGACCCAGTACTTC.

The V and J genes are TRBV3-1 (or the pseudogene TRBV3-2) and TRBJ2-1, with TRBD1 identical over 7 bases. Germline V lookup: CDR1 LGHDT, CDR2 YNNKEL (reference sequence). The CDR3 is 15 residues long. The V and J ends lost 1 base and 9 bases, in that order; junction bases with no gene match: 9. For the CDR3, the DNA is TGTGCCAGCAGCCAAGGAGTGACAGGGAGAGGTGAGCAGTTCTTC. It yields the protein CASSQGVTGRGEQFF.

V is TRBV10-3 and J is TRBJ2-1; 7 bases fit TRBD1. From germline, CDR1 is ENHRY and CDR2 SYGVKD. Unmatched junction bases numbered 5, after V lost 3 bases and J lost 3 bases. The CDR3 consists of 15 residues. CDR3: CAISDSTGIYNEQFF. The DNA of the CDR3 is TGTGCCATCAGTGATTCGACAGGGATCTACAATGAGCAGTTCTTC.

This clone has just a few counts. V is TRBV30 and J is TRBJ2-4; 10 nucleotides line up with TRBD2. J gave up 7 bases and V 1 base, and 13 bases lay outside the gene matches. This CDR3 has 17 residues. Germline CDR1 GTSNPN, CDR2 SVGIG (reference sequence). CDR3 amino acids: CAWSDIFSGGDLNIQYF. The CDR3 DNA reads TGTGCCTGGAGTGACATTTTCAGCGGGGGGGATCTTAACATTCAGTACTTC.

Concerning this clone: Other DNA sequences of this sample code for an identical CDR3. This rearrangement joins TRBV29-1 to TRBJ2-2, with TRBD1 matching over 11 bases. This CDR3 is built from 16 residues. V lost 4 bases, J lost 4 bases, and 8 bases stayed unmatched. Germline V gene sequence: CDR1 SQVTM, CDR2 ANQGSEA. CDR3 loop: CSVGRTGGRGTGELFF. The CDR3, as DNA: TGCAGCGTTGGAAGGACAGGGGGCCGGGGCACCGGGGAGCTGTTTTTT.

This sequence joins TRBV15 and TRBJ2-1, with TRBD2 as a possible D gene (5 bases). This CDR3 is 14 amino acids long. Germline V gives CDR1 LNHNV, CDR2 YYDKDF (reference sequence). V was cut by 0 bases and J by 8 bases, with 11 bases left in between. Here the CDR3 reads CATSRDFTRDEQFF. Here the CDR3 DNA reads TGTGCCACCAGCAGAGATTTCACTAGAGATGAGCAGTTCTTC.

This clone was counted a single time. V usage is TRBV18 and J usage is TRBJ1-1, with D perhaps TRBD1 (6 bases). In germline, CDR1 is KGHSH, CDR2 LQKENI. V was cut by 4 bases and J by 14 bases, with 20 bases left in between. The CDR3 extends over 13 amino acids. CDR3 sequence reads: CASSLLPDSEFFF. In DNA, the CDR3 is TGTGCCAGCTCACTTCTTCCGGACAGCGAGTTCTTCTTT.

The chain employs TRBV11-1 and TRBJ2-5, with D unclear. The CDR3 loop spans 13 amino acids. Trimming removed 1 base at V and 3 bases at J, with 6 bases between. Germline CDR1 is SGHAT and CDR2 is FQDESV (reference sequence). CDR3 region: CASSLEAEETQYF. Here the CDR3 DNA reads TGTGCCAGCAGCTTAGAGGCGGAAGAGACCCAGTACTTC.

This sequence joins TRBV7-3 and TRBJ1-2; 7 nucleotides match TRBD1. CDR1 and CDR2 (germline): SGHTA, FQGTGA. The trim removed 1 base at V and 6 bases at J, leaving 5 bases unmatched. The CDR3 is 14 amino acids. CDR3 DNA: TGTGCCAGCAGCTTAATGAGACAGGGAGATGGCTACACCTTC. This gives the protein CASSLMRQGDGYTF.

On this clone itself: Other DNA variants within this sample encode the same CDR3. The gene calls are TRBV18 and TRBJ2-5; the match to TRBD1 covers 9 bases. In germline, CDR1 is KGHSH, CDR2 LQKENI. V shed 3 bases and J 4 bases; nucleotides not matched to a gene: 3. The CDR3 runs to 14 residues. The CDR3 region is CASSPGQGGETQYF. In DNA, the CDR3 is TGTGCCAGCTCACCGGGACAGGGAGGAGAGACCCAGTACTTC.

The J gene is TRBJ2-1, the V gene TRBV30; 11 bases map to TRBD2. Losses at the gene ends were 5 bases for V and 12 bases for J; bases not matched to a gene: 15. Germline V CDR1 and CDR2: GTSNPN, SVGIG (reference sequence). The CDR3 totals 15 residues. The CDR3 sequence: CAWYRGLAGGGGQFF. As DNA, the CDR3 is TGTGCCTGGTACCGTGGGCTAGCGGGAGGAGGGGGGCAGTTCTTC.

This clone was seen more than once but under ten times. The CDR3 DNA reads as TGCGCCAGCAGCATTGGGACAGGGCTATCACCCCTCCACTTT. This translates into CASSIGTGLSPLHF. The chain joins TRBV4-3 to TRBJ1-6; TRBD1 aligns across 9 bases. V gave up 5 bases and J gave up 10 bases; unmatched junction bases: 6. The CDR3 length is 14 residues. CDR1 LGHNA and CDR2 YSLEER come from the germline V gene.

V gene TRBV5-1 combines with J gene TRBJ2-3; D unclear. The germline V and J ends were trimmed by 0 bases and 0 bases, with 14 bases remaining between them. Germline CDR1 and CDR2: SGHRS and YFSETQ. The CDR3 is 17 residues long. CDR3 DNA: TGCGCCAGCAGCTTGGGAGTAGCAGCAACTAGCACAGATACGCAGTATTTT. Its protein product is CASSLGVAATSTDTQYF.